The clone carrying this TCR beta chain was recorded only once. The data belong to a study of T cell changes during pregnancy in multiple sclerosis. Produced via immunoSEQ multiplex PCR; TCRdb's table is partial and in-frame only. The repertoire holds around 80,000 clones, 92% seen once, with about 3% in the top ten. The germline V gene has CDR1 SGHDN and CDR2 FVKESK. The length of the CDR3 is 14 residues. The V and J ends lost 5 bases and 4 bases, in that order; junction bases with no gene match: 4. V usage is TRBV14 and J usage is TRBJ2-7, with TRBD2 matching 11 bases. The receptor's source is a female donor with multiple sclerosis, enrolled in a pregnancy study. Sequenced here: peripheral blood, sampled before pregnancy. Here the CDR3 DNA reads TGTGCCAGCAGCGGGACTAGCGGACTATACGAGCAGTACTTC. Translation: CASSGTSGLYEQYF. The whole variable domain, filled in from reference TRBV14 and TRBJ2-7, reads EAGVTQFPSHSVIEKGQTVTLRCDPISGHDNLYWYRRVMGKEIKFLLHFVKESKQDESGMPNNRFLAERTGGTYSTLKVQPAELEDSGVYFCASSGTSGLYEQYFGPGTRLTVT.